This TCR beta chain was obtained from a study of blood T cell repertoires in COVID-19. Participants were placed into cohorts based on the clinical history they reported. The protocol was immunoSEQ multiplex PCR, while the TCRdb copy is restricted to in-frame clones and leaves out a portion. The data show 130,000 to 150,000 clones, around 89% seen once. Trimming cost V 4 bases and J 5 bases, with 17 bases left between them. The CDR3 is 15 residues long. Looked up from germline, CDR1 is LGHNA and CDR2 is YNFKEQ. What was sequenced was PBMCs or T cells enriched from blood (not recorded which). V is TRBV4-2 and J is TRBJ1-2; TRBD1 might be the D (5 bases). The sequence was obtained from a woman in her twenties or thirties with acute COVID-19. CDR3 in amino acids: CASSPTGHGPYGYTF. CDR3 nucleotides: TGTGCCAGCAGCCCCACCGGACACGGACCTTATGGCTACACCTTC.